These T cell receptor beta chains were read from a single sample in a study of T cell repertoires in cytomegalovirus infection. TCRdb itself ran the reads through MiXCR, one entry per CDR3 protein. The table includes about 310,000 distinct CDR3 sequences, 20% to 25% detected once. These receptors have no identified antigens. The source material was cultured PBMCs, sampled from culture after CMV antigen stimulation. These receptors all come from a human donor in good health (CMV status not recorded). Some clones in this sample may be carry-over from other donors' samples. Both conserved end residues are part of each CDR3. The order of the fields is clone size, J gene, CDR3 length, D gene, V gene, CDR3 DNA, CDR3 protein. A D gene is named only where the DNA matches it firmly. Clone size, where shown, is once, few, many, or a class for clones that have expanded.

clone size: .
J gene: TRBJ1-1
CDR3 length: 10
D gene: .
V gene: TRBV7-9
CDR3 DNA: TGTGCCAGCAGCCCCATTGAAGCTTTCTTT
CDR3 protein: CASSPIEAFF

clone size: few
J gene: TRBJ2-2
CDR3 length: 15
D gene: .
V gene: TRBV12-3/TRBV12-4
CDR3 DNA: TGTGCCAGCAGTCGAATACCGGGGACCGTCGGGGAGCTGTTTTTT
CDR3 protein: CASSRIPGTVGELFF

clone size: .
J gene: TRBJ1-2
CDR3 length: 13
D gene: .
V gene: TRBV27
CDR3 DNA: TGTGCCAGCAGTAGGTCAGCTAACTATGGCTACACCTTC
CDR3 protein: CASSRSANYGYTF

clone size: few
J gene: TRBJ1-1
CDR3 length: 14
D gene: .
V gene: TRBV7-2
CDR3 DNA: TGTGCCAGCAGCCCGGACACAACGTTTCGTGAAGCTTTCTTT
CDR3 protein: CASSPDTTFREAFF

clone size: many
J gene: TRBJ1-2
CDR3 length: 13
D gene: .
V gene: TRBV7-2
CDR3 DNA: TGTGCCAGCAGTTTCGACAGAACATATGGCTACACCTTC
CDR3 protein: CASSFDRTYGYTF

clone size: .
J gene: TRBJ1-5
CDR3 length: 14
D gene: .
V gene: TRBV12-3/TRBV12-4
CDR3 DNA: TGTGCCAGCAGTTCCCGGAGGGGGAATCAGCCCCAGCATTTT
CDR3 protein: CASSSRRGNQPQHF

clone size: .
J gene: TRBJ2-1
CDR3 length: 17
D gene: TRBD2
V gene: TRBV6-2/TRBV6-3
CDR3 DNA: TGTGCCAGCAGTTACTCGATAAGCGGGAGGGTTTACAATGAGCAGTTCTTC
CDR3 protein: CASSYSISGRVYNEQFF

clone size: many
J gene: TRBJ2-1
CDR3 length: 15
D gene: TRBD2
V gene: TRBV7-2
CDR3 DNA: TGTGCCAGCAGCGTCACTAGCGGGTACTACAATGAGCAGTTCTTC
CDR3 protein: CASSVTSGYYNEQFF

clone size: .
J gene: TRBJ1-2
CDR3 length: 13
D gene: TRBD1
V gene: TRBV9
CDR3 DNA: TGTGCCAGCCAGAGAGACAGGGGTGATGGCTACACCTTC
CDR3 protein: CASQRDRGDGYTF

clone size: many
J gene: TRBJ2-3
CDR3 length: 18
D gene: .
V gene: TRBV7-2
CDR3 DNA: TGTGCCAGCAGCTGGTTCGCGTTAGCCGAGAGCCCCACAGATACGCAGTATTTT
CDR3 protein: CASSWFALAESPTDTQYF

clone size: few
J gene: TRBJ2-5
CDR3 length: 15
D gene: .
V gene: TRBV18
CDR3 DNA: TGTGCCAGCTCACCACTTGTCAGGGTGGAAGAGACCCAGTACTTC
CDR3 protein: CASSPLVRVEETQYF

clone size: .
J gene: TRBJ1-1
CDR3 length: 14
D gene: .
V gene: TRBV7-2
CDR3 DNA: TGTGCCAGCAGCCCACAGGGTCTAAGGACTGAAGCTTTCTTT
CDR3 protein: CASSPQGLRTEAFF

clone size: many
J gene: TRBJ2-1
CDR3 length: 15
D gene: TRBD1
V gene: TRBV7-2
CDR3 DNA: TGTGCCAGCAGCTTACTCGGGACAGTCTACAATGAGCAGTTCTTC
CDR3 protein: CASSLLGTVYNEQFF

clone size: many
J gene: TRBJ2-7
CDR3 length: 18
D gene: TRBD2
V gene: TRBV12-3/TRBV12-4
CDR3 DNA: TGTGCCAGCAGTTTAGGGGGGGGGGGCCTAGCGGGAGCAAACGAGCAGTACTTC
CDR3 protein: CASSLGGGGLAGANEQYF

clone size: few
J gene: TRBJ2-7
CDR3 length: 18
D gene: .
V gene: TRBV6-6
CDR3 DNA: TGTGCCAGCAGTTACCTTGGGGGAGGAGGTCGTTGGACCTACGAGCAGTACTTC
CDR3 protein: CASSYLGGGGRWTYEQYF

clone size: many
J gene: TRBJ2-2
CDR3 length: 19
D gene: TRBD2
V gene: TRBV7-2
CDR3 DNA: TGTGCCAGCAGCCTACGGACTAGCGGCCAGTTCGCGAACACCGGGGAGCTGTTTTTT
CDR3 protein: CASSLRTSGQFANTGELFF

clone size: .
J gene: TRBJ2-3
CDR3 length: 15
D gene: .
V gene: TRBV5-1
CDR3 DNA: TGCGCCAGCAAAAGGACAGCCCAGAGCACAGATACGCAGTATTTT
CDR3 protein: CASKRTAQSTDTQYF

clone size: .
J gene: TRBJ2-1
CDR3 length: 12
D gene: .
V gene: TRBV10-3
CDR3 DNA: TGTGCCATCAATCCGAGTGGAAGTGAGCAGTTCTTC
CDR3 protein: CAINPSGSEQFF

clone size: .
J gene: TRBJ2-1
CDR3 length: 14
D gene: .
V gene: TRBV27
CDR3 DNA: TGTGCCAGCAGTTTATCCAGAAACTACAATGAGCAGTTCTTC
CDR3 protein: CASSLSRNYNEQFF

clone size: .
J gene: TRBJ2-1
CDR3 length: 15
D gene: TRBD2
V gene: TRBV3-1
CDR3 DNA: TGTGCCAGCAGCCGAGGACTAGTAACGGACAATGAGCAGTTCTTC
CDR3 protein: CASSRGLVTDNEQFF

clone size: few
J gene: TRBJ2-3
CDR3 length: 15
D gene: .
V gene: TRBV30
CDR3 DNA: TGTGCCTGGAGTGTACAGGCGGGTAGCACAGATACGCAGTATTTT
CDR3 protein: CAWSVQAGSTDTQYF

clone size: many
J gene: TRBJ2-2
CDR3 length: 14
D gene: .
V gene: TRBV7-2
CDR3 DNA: TGTGCCAGACGTAGCGTAGCGAACACCGGGGAGCTGTTTTTT
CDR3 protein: CARRSVANTGELFF

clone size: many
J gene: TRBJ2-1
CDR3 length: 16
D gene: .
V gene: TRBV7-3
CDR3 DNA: TGTGCCAGCAGCTACGAGGCTAGCTTCCGTATCAATGAGCAGTTCTTC
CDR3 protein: CASSYEASFRINEQFF

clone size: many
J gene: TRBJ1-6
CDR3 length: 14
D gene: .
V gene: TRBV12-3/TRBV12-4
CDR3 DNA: TGTGCCAGCAGTTTATCTGGTAATAATTCACCCCTCCACTTT
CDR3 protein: CASSLSGNNSPLHF

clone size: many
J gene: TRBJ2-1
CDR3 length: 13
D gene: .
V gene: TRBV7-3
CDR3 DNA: TGTGCCAGCAGCTTCTCTAAGGTGGATGAGCAGTTCTTC
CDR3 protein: CASSFSKVDEQFF

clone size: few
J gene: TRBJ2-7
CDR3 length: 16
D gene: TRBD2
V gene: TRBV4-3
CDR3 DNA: TGCGCCAGCAGCCAAGAAGTCGCCGGGAGGGCCATCGAGCAGTACTTC
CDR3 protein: CASSQEVAGRAIEQYF

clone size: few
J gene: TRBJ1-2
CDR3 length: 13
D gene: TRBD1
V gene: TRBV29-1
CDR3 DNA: TGCAGCGTTGGGGCAGGGGGTGGGTATGGCTACACCTTC
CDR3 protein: CSVGAGGGYGYTF

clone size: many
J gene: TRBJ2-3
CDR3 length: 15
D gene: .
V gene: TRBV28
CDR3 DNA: TGTGCCAGCAGCCCTACCTTACTAAACACAGATACGCAGTATTTT
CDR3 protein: CASSPTLLNTDTQYF

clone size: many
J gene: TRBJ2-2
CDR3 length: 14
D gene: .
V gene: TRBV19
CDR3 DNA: TGTGCCAGTAGTATCAGGGTCTGGACCGGGGAGCTGTTTTTT
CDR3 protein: CASSIRVWTGELFF

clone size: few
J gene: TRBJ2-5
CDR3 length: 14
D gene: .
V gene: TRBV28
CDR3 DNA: TGTGCCAGCAGTTCCGGGGGGCTGATCGAAACCCAGTACTTC
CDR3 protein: CASSSGGLIETQYF

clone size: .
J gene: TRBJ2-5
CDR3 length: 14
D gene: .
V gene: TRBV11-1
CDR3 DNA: TGTGCCAGCAGCTCCTCAGGGTTCGCCGGGACCCAGTACTTC
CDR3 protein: CASSSSGFAGTQYF

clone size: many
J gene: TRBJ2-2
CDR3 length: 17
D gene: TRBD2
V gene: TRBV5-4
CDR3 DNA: TGTGCCAGCAGCCATGGCGGGGCTAGCGGGATGTCCGGGGAGCTGTTTTTT
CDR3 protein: CASSHGGASGMSGELFF

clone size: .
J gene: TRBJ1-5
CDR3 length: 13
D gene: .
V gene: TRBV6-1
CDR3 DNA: TGTGCCAGCAGGGACGGGACCCATCAGCCCCAGCATTTT
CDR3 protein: CASRDGTHQPQHF

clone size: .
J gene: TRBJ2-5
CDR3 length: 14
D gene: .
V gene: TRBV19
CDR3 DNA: TGTGCCAGTAGTATTGGGCCTCAGCAAGAGACCCAGTACTTC
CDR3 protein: CASSIGPQQETQYF

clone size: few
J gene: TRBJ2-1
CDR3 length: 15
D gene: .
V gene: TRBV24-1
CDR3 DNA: TGTGCCACCAGTGATTCCCCCGCGGGGGCTAATGAGCAGTTCTTC
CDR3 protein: CATSDSPAGANEQFF

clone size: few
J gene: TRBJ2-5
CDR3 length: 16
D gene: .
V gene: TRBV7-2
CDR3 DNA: TGTGCCAGCAGCTTAGCCAAGTCATATGGCGAAGAGACCCAGTACTTC
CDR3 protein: CASSLAKSYGEETQYF

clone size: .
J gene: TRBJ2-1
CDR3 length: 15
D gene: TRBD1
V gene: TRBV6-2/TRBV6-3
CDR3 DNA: TGTGCCAGCAGCCTCGGGCAGGGGGCTAAGAATGAGCAGTTCTTC
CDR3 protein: CASSLGQGAKNEQFF

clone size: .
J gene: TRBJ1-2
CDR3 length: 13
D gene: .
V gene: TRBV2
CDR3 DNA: TGTGCCAGCGCGGGCAGGCCAGCCTATGGCTACACCTTC
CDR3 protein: CASAGRPAYGYTF

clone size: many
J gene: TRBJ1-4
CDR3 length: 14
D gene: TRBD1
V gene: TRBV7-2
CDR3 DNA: TGTGCCAGCAGTTTTGACAGGGGTGATGAAAAACTGTTTTTT
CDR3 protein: CASSFDRGDEKLFF

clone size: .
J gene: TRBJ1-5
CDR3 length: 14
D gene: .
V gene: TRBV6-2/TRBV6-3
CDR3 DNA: TGTGCCAGCAGTTACAGGCAGCCTGGGCAGCCCCAGCATTTT
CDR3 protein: CASSYRQPGQPQHF

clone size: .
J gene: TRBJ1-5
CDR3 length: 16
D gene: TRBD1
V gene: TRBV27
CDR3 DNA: TGTGCCAGCAGCCTAGCCGGGACAGGGGGCCATCAGCCCCAGCATTTT
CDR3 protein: CASSLAGTGGHQPQHF

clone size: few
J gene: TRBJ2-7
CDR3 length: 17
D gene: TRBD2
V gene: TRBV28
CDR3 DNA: TGTGCCAGCAGTTTCCCATTCGGGACTAGCGGGTTCTACGAGCAGTACTTC
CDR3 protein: CASSFPFGTSGFYEQYF

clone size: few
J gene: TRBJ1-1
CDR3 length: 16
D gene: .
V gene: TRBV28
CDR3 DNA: TGTGCCAGCAGTTTGGGTGGGGGAATTATGGGCACTGAAGCTTTCTTT
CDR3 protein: CASSLGGGIMGTEAFF

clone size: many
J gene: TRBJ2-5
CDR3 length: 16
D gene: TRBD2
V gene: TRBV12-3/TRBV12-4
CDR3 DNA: TGTGCCAGCAGTAGCACTAGCGGAGGCGCTCAAGAGACCCAGTACTTC
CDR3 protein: CASSSTSGGAQETQYF

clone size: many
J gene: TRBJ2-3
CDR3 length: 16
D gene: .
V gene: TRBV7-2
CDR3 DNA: TGTGCCAGCAGCCCCCGACTAGTGGCAAACACAGATACGCAGTATTTT
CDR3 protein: CASSPRLVANTDTQYF

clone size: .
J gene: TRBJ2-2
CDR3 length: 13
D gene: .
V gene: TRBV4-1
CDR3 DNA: TGCGCCAGCGGCCGGTTGGGGGCCGGGGAGCTGTTTTTT
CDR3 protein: CASGRLGAGELFF

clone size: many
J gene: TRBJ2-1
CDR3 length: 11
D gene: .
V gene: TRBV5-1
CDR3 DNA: TGCGCCAGCAGCCAGGGGAATGAGCAGTTCTTC
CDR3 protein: CASSQGNEQFF

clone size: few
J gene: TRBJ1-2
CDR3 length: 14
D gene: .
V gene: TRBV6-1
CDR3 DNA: TGTGCCAGCAGTGTTGAGGTTGTGGGCTATGGCTACACCTTC
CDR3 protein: CASSVEVVGYGYTF

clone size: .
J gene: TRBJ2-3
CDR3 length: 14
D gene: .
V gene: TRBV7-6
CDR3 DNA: TGTGCCAGCGGCCAGATGGGTGGCACAGATACGCAGTATTTT
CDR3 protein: CASGQMGGTDTQYF

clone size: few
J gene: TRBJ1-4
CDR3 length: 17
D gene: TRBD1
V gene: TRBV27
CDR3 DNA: TGTGCCAGCAGCAGGTTCGGGACAGGGCCAACTAATGAAAAACTGTTTTTT
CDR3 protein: CASSRFGTGPTNEKLFF

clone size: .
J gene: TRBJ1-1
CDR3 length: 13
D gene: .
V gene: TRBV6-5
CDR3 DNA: TGTGCCAGCAGTCTCGGACCCCACTTTGAAGCTTTCTTT
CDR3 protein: CASSLGPHFEAFF

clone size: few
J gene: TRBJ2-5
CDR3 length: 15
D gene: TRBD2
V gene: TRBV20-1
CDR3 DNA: TGCAGTGCTCAACCCGGGACTAGCGGGGGCGAGACCCAGTACTTC
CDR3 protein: CSAQPGTSGGETQYF

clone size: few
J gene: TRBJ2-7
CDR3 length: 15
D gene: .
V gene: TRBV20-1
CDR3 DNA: TGCAGTGCTAGACCGGAACTCCGACAGCTCCACGAGCAGTACTTC
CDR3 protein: CSARPELRQLHEQYF

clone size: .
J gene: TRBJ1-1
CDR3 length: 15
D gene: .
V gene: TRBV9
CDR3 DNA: TGTGCCAGCAGCGTAGCAGTCAGGGGGAACACTGAAGCTTTCTTT
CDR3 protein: CASSVAVRGNTEAFF

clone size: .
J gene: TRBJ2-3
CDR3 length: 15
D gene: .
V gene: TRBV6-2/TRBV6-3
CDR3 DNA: TGTGCCAGCAGTTACGGTACAGGGAGCACAGATACGCAGTATTTT
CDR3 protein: CASSYGTGSTDTQYF

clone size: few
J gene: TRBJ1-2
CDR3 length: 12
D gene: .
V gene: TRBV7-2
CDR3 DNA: TGTGCCAGCAGCTTAGACGGGAGCGGCTACACCTTC
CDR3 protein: CASSLDGSGYTF

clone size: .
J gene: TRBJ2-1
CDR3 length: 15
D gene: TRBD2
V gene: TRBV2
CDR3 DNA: TGTGCCAGCAGTGAAGCTTCTACGGGACTAGCAGAGCAGTTCTTC
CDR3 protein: CASSEASTGLAEQFF

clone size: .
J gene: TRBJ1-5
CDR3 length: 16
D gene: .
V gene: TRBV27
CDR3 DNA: TGTGCCAGCAGTTTTCTGGGACCCAATAGCAATCAGCCCCAGCATTTT
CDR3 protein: CASSFLGPNSNQPQHF

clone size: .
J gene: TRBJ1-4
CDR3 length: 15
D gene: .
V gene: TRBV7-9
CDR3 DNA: TGTGCCAGCAGCTTAGATGCGGGGATCGATGAAAAACTGTTTTTT
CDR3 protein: CASSLDAGIDEKLFF

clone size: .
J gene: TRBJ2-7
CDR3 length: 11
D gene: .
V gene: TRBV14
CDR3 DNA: TGTGCCAGCAGCCGAGCCTACGAGCAGTACTTC
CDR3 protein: CASSRAYEQYF